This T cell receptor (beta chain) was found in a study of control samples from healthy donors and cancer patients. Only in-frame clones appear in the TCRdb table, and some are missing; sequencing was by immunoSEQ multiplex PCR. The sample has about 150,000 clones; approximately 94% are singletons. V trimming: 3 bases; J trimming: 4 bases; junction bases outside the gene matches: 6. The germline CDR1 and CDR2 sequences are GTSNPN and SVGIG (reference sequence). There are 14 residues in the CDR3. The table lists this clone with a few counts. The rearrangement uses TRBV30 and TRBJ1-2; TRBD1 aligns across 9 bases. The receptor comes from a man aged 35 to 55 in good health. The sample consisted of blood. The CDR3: CAWRDTGGPYGYTF. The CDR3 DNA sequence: TGTGCCTGGAGGGATACAGGGGGCCCCTATGGCTACACCTTC.